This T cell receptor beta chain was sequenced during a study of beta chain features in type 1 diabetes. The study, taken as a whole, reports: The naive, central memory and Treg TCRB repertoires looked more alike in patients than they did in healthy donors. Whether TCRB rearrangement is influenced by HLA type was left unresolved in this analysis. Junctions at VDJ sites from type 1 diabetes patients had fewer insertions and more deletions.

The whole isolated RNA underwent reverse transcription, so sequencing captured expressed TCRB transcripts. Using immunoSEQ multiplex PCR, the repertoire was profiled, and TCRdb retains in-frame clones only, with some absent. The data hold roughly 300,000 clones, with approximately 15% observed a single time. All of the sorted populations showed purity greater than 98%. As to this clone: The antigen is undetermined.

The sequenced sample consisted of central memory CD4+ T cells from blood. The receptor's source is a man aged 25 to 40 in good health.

This CDR3 reads CASSQGGGSYNSPLHF. In nucleotides, the CDR3 is TGTGCCAGCAGTCAGGGGGGGGGCTCCTATAATTCACCCCTCCACTTT. The chain uses TRBV7-2 and TRBJ1-6; 7 bases line up with TRBD1. Losses at the gene ends were 6 bases for V and 0 bases for J; bases not matched to a gene: 5. Looked up from germline, CDR1 is SGHTA and CDR2 is FQGNSA. This CDR3 comprises 16 residues.